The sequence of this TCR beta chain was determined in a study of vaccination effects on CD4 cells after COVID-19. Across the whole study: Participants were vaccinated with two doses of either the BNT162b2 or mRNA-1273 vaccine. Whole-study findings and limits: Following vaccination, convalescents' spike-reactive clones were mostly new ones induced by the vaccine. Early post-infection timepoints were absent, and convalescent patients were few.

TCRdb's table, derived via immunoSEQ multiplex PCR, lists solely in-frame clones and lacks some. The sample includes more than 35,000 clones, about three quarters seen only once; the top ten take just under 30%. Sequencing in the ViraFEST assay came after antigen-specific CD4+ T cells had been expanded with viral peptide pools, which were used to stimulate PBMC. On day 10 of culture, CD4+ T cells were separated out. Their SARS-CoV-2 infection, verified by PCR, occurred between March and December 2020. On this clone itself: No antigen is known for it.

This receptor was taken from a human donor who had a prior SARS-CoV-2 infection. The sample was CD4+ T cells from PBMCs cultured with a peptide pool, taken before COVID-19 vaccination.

CDR3 in amino acids: CASSLSRGGEKLFF. CDR3 nucleotides: TGTGCCAGCAGCTTAAGTAGAGGAGGTGAAAAACTGTTTTTT. This chain uses TRBV7-9 with TRBJ1-4; D unclear. CDR1 SEHNR and CDR2 FQNEAQ come from the germline V gene (reference sequence). The CDR3 is 14 amino acids. Trimming took 2 bases from V and 7 from J, leaving 11 bases between them.